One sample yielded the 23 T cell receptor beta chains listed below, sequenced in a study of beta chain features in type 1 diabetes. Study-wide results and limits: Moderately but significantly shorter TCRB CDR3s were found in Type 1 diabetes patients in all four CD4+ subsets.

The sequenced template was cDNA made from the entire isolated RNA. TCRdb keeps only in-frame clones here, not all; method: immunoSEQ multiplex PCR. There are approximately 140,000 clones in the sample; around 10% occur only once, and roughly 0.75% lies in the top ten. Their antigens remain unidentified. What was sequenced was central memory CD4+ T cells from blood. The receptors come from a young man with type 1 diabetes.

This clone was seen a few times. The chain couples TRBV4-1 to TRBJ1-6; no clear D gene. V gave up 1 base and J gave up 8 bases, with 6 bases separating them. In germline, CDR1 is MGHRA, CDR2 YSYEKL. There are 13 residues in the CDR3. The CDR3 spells CASSQVRDSPLHF. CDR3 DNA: TGCGCCAGCAGCCAAGTCCGAGATTCACCCCTCCACTTT.

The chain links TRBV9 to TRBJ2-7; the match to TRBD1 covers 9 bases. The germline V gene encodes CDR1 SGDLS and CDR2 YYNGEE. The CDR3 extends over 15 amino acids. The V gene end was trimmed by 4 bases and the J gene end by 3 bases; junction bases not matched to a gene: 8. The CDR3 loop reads CASSSSVGQGYEQYF. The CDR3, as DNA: TGTGCCAGCAGCTCTAGCGTGGGACAGGGCTACGAGCAGTACTTC.

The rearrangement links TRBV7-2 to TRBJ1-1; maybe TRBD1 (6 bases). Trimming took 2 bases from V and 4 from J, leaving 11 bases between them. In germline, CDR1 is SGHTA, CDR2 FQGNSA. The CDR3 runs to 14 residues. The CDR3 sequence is CASSLQGQGTEAFF. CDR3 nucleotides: TGTGCCAGCAGCTTACAGGGGCAGGGCACTGAAGCTTTCTTT. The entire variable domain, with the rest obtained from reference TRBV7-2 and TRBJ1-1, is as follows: GAGVSQSPSNKVTEKGKDVELRCDPISGHTALYWYRQSLGQGLEFLIYFQGNSAPDKSGLPSDRFSAERTGGSVSTLTIQRTQQEDSAVYLCASSLQGQGTEAFFGQGTRLTVV.

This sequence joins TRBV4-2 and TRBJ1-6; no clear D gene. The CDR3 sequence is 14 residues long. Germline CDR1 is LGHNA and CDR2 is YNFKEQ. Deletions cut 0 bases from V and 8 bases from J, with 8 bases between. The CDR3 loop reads CASSQDPQDSPLHF. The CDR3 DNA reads TGTGCCAGCAGCCAAGATCCTCAGGATTCACCCCTCCACTTT.

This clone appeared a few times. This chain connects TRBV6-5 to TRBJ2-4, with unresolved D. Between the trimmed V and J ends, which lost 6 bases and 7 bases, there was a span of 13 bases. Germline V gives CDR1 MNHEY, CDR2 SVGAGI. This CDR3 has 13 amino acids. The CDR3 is CASSFPGENIQYF. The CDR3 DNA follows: TGTGCCAGCAGCTTCCCCGGAGAGAACATTCAGTACTTC.

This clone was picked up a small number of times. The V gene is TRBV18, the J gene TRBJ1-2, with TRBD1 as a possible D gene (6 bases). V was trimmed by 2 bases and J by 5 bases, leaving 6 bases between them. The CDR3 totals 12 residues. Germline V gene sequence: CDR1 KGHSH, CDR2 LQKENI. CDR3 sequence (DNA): TGTGCCAGCTCACCAGGACAGTATGGCTACACCTTC. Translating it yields CASSPGQYGYTF.

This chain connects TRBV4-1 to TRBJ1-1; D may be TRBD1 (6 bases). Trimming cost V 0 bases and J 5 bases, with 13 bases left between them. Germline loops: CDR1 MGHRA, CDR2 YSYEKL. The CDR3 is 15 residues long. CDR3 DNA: TGCGCCAGCAGCCAAGATGACACAGGGTGGACTGAAGCTTTCTTT. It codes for CASSQDDTGWTEAFF.

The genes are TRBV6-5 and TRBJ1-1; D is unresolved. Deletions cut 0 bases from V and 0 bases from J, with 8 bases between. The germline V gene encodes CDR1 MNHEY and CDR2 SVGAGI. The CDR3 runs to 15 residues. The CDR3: CASSYSTELNTEAFF. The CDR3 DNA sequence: TGTGCCAGCAGTTACTCAACAGAGTTGAACACTGAAGCTTTCTTT.

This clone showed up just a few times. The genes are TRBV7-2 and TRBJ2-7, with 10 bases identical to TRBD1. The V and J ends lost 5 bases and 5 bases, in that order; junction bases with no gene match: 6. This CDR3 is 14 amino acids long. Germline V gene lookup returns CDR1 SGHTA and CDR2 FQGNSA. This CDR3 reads CASSQTGGIDEQYF. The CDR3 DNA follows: TGTGCCAGCAGCCAGACAGGGGGCATTGACGAGCAGTACTTC.

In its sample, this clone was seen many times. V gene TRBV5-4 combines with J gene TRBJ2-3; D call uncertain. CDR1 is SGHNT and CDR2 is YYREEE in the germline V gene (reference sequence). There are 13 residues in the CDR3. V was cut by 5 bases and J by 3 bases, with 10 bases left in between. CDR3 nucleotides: TGTGCCAGCAGTTCCAGTTGGACAGATACGCAGTATTTT. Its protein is CASSSSWTDTQYF. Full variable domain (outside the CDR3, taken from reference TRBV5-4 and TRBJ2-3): ETGVTQSPTHLIKTRGQQVTLRCSSQSGHNTVSWYQQALGQGPQFIFQYYREEENGRGNFPPRFSGLQFPNYSSELNVNALELDDSALYLCASSSSWTDTQYFGPGTRLTVL.

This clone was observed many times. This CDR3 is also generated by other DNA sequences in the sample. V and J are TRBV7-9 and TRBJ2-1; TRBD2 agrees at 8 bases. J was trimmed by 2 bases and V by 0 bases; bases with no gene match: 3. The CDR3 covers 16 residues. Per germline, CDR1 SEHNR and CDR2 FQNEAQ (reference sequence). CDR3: CASSLALAGAYNEQFF. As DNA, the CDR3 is TGTGCCAGCAGCTTAGCCCTAGCGGGCGCCTACAATGAGCAGTTCTTC.

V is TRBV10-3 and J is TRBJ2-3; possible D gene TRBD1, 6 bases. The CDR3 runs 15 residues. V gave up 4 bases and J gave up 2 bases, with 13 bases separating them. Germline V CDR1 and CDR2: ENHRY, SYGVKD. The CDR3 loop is CAISGDKSFTDTQYF. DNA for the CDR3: TGTGCCATCAGTGGGGACAAGAGTTTCACAGATACGCAGTATTTT.

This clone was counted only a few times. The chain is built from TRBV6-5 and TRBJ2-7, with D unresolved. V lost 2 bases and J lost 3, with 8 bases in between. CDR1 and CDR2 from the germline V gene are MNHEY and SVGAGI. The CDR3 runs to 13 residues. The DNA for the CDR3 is TGTGCCAGCAGTTACAGTCAGATCTACGAGCAGTACTTC. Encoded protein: CASSYSQIYEQYF.

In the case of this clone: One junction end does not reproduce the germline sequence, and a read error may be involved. CDR3 in amino acids: CASSVRWGDRGEETQYF. CDR3 nucleotides: TGTGCTAGCAGCGTACGGTGGGGGGACAGGGGAGAAGAGACCCAGTACTTC. The chain combines TRBV7-7 with TRBJ2-5; 10 bases map to TRBD1. The CDR3 covers 17 residues. In germline, CDR1 is SSHAT, CDR2 FNYEAQ (reference sequence).

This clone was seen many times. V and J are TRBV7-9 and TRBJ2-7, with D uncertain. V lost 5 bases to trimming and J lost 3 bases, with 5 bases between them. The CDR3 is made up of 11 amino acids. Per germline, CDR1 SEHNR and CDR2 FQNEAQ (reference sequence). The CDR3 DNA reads TGTGCCAGCAGCCTCTACTACGAGCAGTACTTC. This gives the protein CASSLYYEQYF.

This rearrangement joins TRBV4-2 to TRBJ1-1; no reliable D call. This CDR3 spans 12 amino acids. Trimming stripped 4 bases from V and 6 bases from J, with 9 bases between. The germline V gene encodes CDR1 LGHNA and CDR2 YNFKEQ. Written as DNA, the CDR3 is TGTGCCAGCAGCCCGGGTGTGGCTGAAGCTTTCTTT. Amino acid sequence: CASSPGVAEAFF.

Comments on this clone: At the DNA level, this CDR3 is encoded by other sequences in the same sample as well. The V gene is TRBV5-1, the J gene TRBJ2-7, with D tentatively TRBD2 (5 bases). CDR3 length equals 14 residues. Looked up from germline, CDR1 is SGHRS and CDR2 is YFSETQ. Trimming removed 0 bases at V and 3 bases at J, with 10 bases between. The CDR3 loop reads CASSLGSGNYEQYF. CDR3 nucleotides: TGCGCCAGCAGCTTGGGTTCGGGAAACTACGAGCAGTACTTC.

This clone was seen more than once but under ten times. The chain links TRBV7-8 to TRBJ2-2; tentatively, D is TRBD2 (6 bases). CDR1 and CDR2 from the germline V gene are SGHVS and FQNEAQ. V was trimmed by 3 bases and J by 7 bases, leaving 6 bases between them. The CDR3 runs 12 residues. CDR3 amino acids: CASSFGSGELFF. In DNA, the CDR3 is TGTGCCAGCAGCTTCGGGAGCGGGGAGCTGTTTTTT. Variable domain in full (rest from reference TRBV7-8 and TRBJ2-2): GAGVSQSPRYKVAKRGQDVALRCDPISGHVSLFWYQQALGQGPEFLTYFQNEAQLDKSGLPSDRFFAERPEGSVSTLKIQRTQQEDSAVYLCASSFGSGELFFGEGSRLTVL.

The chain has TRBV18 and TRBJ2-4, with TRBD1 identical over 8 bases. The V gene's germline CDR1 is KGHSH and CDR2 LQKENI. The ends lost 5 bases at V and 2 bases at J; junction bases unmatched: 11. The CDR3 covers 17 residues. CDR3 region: CASSSNRGSSSKNIQYF. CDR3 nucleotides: TGTGCCAGCTCATCCAACAGGGGGAGTTCATCCAAAAACATTCAGTACTTC.

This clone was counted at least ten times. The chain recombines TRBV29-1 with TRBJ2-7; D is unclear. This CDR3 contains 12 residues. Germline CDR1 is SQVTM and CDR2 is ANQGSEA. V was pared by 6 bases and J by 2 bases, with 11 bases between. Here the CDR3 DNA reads TGCAGCGTCTACACAGAGACCTACGAGCAGTACTTC. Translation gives CSVYTETYEQYF.

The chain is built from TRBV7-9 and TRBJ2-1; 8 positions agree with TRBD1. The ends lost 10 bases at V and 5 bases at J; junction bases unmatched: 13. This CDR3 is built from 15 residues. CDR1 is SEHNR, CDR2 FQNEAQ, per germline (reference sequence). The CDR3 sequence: CATKRGQGADNEQFF. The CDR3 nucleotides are TGTGCCACCAAAAGGGGGCAGGGGGCCGACAATGAGCAGTTCTTC.

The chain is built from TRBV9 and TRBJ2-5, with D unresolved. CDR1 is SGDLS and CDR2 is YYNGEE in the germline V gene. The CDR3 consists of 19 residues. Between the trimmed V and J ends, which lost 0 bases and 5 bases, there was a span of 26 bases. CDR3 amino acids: CASSVAIRPDYLETETQYF. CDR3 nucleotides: TGTGCCAGCAGCGTAGCTATTAGGCCCGATTACCTAGAGACTGAGACCCAGTACTTC.

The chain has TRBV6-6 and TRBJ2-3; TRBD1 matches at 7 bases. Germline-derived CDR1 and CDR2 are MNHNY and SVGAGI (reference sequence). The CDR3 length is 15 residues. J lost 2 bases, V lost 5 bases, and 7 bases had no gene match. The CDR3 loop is CASSPRDRVTDTQYF. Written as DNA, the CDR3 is TGTGCCAGCAGTCCCCGGGACAGAGTCACAGATACGCAGTATTTT.